This T cell receptor (beta chain) appears in the sequencing data of a study of blood T cells in healthy people across ages. General study points: In these data, TCR beta diversity tracked strongly with naive T cell percentage.

On this clonotype: The antigen remains undetermined.

Unmatched junction bases numbered 13, after V lost 4 bases and J lost 0 bases. The CDR3 runs 19 residues. Per the germline V gene, CDR1 is MDHEN and CDR2 is SYDVKM. A sample-barcoded 5' primer and a J-beta primer mix were used in a second PCR of about 7 to 12 cycles. Every cDNA molecule bore a tag from a template-switch adaptor containing 12 random nucleotides. TCRdb reprocessed the 5' RACE reads with MiXCR, giving one entry per CDR3 protein. The sample gives 600,000 to 850,000 distinct CDR3 sequences, 25% of which show up once; 9% to 9.5% is in the top ten. These records were also assigned to another study, of T cells of mothers and their children.

The chain employs TRBV28 and TRBJ2-7, with 12 bases fitting TRBD2. This clonotype originated in a boy aged 10-17 years in good health. The sample was blood. The CDR3, as DNA: TGTGCCAGCAGTTCCCCCGTTAGTTCTAGCGGGAGGGTCTCCTACGAGCAGTACTTC. The encoded protein is CASSSPVSSSGRVSYEQYF.